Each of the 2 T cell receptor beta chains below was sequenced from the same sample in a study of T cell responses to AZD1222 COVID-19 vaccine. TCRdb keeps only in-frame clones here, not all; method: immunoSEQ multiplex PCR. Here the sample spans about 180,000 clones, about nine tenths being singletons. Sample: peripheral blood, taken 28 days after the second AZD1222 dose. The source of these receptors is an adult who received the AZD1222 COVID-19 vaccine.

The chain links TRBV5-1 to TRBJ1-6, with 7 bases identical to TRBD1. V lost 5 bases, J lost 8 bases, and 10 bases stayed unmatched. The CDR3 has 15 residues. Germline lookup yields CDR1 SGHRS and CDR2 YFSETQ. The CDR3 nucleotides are TGCGCCAGCAGTTCCGGACCAGGGGGGGATTCACCCCTCCACTTT. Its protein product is CASSSGPGGDSPLHF.

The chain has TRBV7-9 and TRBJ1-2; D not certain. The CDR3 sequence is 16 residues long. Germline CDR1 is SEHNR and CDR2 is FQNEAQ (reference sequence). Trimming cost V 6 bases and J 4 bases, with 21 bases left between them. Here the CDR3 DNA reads TGTGCCAGCAGACCCAACGCCGGGAGGGAAAGCTATGGCTACACCTTC. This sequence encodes CASRPNAGRESYGYTF.